These T cell receptor beta chains were read from a single sample in a study of blood T cells in healthy people across ages. TCRdb re-called the 5' RACE reads through MiXCR, storing one row per CDR3 protein. Of 650,000 to 900,000 distinct CDR3 sequences in the sample, approximately 65% were seen once. The sequencing input was blood. These receptors all stem from a man under 40 in good health. Both conserved end residues are trimmed from each CDR3. The size of a clone is reported for some rows only, either as once, few or many, or as a class for expanded clones.

v_call: TRBV7-2; clone_size: -; cdr3_aa: ASRVFVNTEAF
v_call: TRBV9; clone_size: -; cdr3_aa: ASSVGSWETQF
v_call: TRBV3-1; clone_size: -; cdr3_aa: ASSQDRGSSSYNEQF
v_call: TRBV29-1; clone_size: -; cdr3_aa: SVAENKETQY
v_call: TRBV20-1; clone_size: few; cdr3_aa: SAQTGLGAYSNEQF
v_call: TRBV4-1; clone_size: -; cdr3_aa: ASSPQGGRETQY
v_call: TRBV3-1; clone_size: -; cdr3_aa: ASSQERHTYQPQH
v_call: TRBV20-1; clone_size: once; cdr3_aa: SASDRGSPLH
v_call: TRBV29-1; clone_size: -; cdr3_aa: SVVGGYYNEQY
v_call: TRBV7-6; clone_size: few; cdr3_aa: ASSLGLAGPDTQY
v_call: TRBV7-2; clone_size: few; cdr3_aa: ASSRQGSANYGYT
v_call: TRBV4-2; clone_size: -; cdr3_aa: ASSQVTTKPYNEQY
v_call: TRBV13; clone_size: once; cdr3_aa: ASITLAGHTDTQY
v_call: TRBV2; clone_size: -; cdr3_aa: ASNLDVTEQY
v_call: TRBV5-1; clone_size: once; cdr3_aa: ASSPTGTQSTDTQY
v_call: TRBV4-2; clone_size: -; cdr3_aa: ASSQEVRGTANTDTQY
v_call: TRBV3-1; clone_size: -; cdr3_aa: ASSQVPGGLSGRGYT
v_call: TRBV6-5; clone_size: -; cdr3_aa: ASSYAGAFYEQY
v_call: TRBV5-1; clone_size: -; cdr3_aa: ASSHDPLEDTQY
v_call: TRBV18; clone_size: few; cdr3_aa: ASSLQRGAPLDEQF
v_call: TRBV2; clone_size: -; cdr3_aa: ASSDRGRTQY
v_call: TRBV7-6; clone_size: -; cdr3_aa: ASSLGPGPDTQY
v_call: TRBV6-4; clone_size: -; cdr3_aa: ASSDWTSGNEQF
v_call: TRBV10-3; clone_size: many; cdr3_aa: AISPGQPQYEQY
v_call: TRBV3-1; clone_size: -; cdr3_aa: ASSTTEPSYGYT
v_call: TRBV20-1; clone_size: once; cdr3_aa: SASPRQGGYGYT
v_call: TRBV9; clone_size: -; cdr3_aa: ASSVEQGGGYT
v_call: TRBV2; clone_size: -; cdr3_aa: ASSGRGFVQY
v_call: TRBV11-2; clone_size: few; cdr3_aa: ASSLEDRAHEQY
v_call: TRBV11-2; clone_size: -; cdr3_aa: ASSLVEAVSPSGQY
v_call: TRBV10-3; clone_size: -; cdr3_aa: AISERTSVQETQY
v_call: TRBV7-9; clone_size: -; cdr3_aa: ASSRSEGRSTEAF
v_call: TRBV7-9; clone_size: few; cdr3_aa: ASSSSDRSPYEQY
v_call: TRBV6-8; clone_size: -; cdr3_aa: ASSYNPGLEVYEQY
v_call: TRBV24-1; clone_size: -; cdr3_aa: ATSDLLPRDTQY
v_call: TRBV3-1; clone_size: -; cdr3_aa: ASSQDGGFSSGANVLT
v_call: TRBV7-2; clone_size: -; cdr3_aa: ASSLDRFAEQF